A selection of T cell receptor beta chains follows, all from one sample in a study of OX40 agonist ivuxolimab in advanced cancers. TCRdb's copy holds only in-frame clones and misses some; the assay was immunoSEQ multiplex PCR. Altogether about 20,000 clones are present, 75% to 95% being singletons, with the ten largest covering 50% to 60%. Sequenced material: CD4+ or CD8+ T cells sorted from blood, taken in a trial of the OX40 agonist ivuxolimab. The receptors come from an adult with an advanced solid tumor such as melanoma, head and neck, liver or kidney cancer. The CDR3 runs from the conserved cysteine through the conserved F or W. The D gene is left open where the match is weak. Expanded clones get a size class; other rows say once, few or many, or leave the size out.

v_gene,d_gene,abundance,j_gene,CDR3nt,CDR3aa
TRBV19,.,.,TRBJ1-5,TGTGCCAGTAGTATTCCGGGGAATGGGAGCAATCAGCCCCAGCATTTT,CASSIPGNGSNQPQHF
TRBV10-2,.,.,TRBJ1-4,TGCGCCAGCAGTGAGACAGCAACTAATGAAAAACTGTTTTTT,CASSETATNEKLFF
TRBV25-1,.,.,TRBJ1-4,TGTGCCAGCAGTCCAAGGGACGAGATCAAACTGTTTTTT,CASSPRDEIKLFF
TRBV6-1,TRBD1,.,TRBJ2-7,TGTGCCAGCAAGGATACAGGGGGCTTATGGAACGAGCAGTACTTC,CASKDTGGLWNEQYF
TRBV6-1,TRBD1,.,TRBJ1-2,TGTGCCAGCAGTGACCGGGACAGTTTAGGCTACACCTTC,CASSDRDSLGYTF
TRBV7-8,TRBD2,.,TRBJ2-5,TGTGCCAGCAGCTTAGGCCCTAGCGGGTTAGAGACCCAGTACTTC,CASSLGPSGLETQYF
TRBV29-1,.,.,TRBJ1-2,TGCAGCGTTGTTCCGAGTATCTATGGCTACACCTTC,CSVVPSIYGYTF
TRBV2,.,.,TRBJ1-2,TGTGCCAGCAGTGAAATGATCCCAGTCTATGGCTACACCTTC,CASSEMIPVYGYTF
TRBV30,.,.,TRBJ1-5,TGTGCCTGGGGGGAGGGAGGTCAGCCCCAGCATTTT,CAWGEGGQPQHF
TRBV15,TRBD1,.,TRBJ1-5,TGTGCCACCAGCAGATCCCGGACAGGGGAACAGCCCCAGCATTTT,CATSRSRTGEQPQHF
TRBV19,TRBD1,.,TRBJ1-2,TGTGCCACTGGACAGGGGGAGGTCTATGGCTACACCTTC,CATGQGEVYGYTF
TRBV2,TRBD1,.,TRBJ2-7,TGTGCCAGCAGTGAAGTGGACAGGCCATCCTCCTACGAGCAGTACTTC,CASSEVDRPSSYEQYF
TRBV2,.,.,TRBJ2-5,TGTGCCAGCAATGGAGGCGAGACCCAGTACTTC,CASNGGETQYF
TRBV5-4,.,.,TRBJ2-7,TGTGCCAGCAGTTACTCGAATCAGCAGGAGCAGTACTTC,CASSYSNQQEQYF
TRBV10-2,.,.,TRBJ2-3,TGCGCCAGCAGTGGACTTTTTAGCACAGATACGCAGTATTTT,CASSGLFSTDTQYF
TRBV18,TRBD1,few,TRBJ1-5,TGTGCCAGCTCACCAACGGGACAGTCGGGGGATCAGCCCCAGCATTTT,CASSPTGQSGDQPQHF
TRBV6-1,.,.,TRBJ2-2,TGTGCCAGCAGTGAATGGACCGGGGAGCTGTTTTTT,CASSEWTGELFF
TRBV15,.,.,TRBJ2-3,TGTGCCACCAGCAGAGCGGGGAGCGTGGCAGATACGCAGTATTTT,CATSRAGSVADTQYF
TRBV6-5,.,once,TRBJ2-1,TGTGCCAGCAGTTCCGTGGTCAGCTCCTACAATGAGCAGTTCTTC,CASSSVVSSYNEQFF
TRBV7-6,.,.,TRBJ2-5,TGTGCCAGCAGCTCCAGCAGGGTACAAGAGACCCAGTACTTC,CASSSSRVQETQYF
TRBV11-2,.,.,TRBJ2-1,TGTGCCAGCAGCTTAACGGACTACAATGAGCAGTTCTTC,CASSLTDYNEQFF
TRBV7-9,.,.,TRBJ1-6,TGTGCCAGCAGCTTATCTATCGGGAATTCACCCCTCCACTTT,CASSLSIGNSPLHF
TRBV5-4,.,.,TRBJ2-7,TGTGCCAGCAGCTTTGGGCAGAGCTCCTACGAGCAGTACTTC,CASSFGQSSYEQYF
TRBV10-1,.,.,TRBJ2-7,TGCGCCAGCAGTGATATCGACAGCTCCTACGAGCAGTACTTC,CASSDIDSSYEQYF
TRBV29-1,.,few,TRBJ1-2,TGCAGCGTTGGCCCAGCGTCTAGGGGAGGCTACACCTTC,CSVGPASRGGYTF
TRBV12-1,.,.,TRBJ1-4,TGTGCCAGCCGAGGGGTGTTTTTT,CASRGVFF
TRBV19,.,.,TRBJ1-1,TGTGCCAGTAGTATAGGAGCGACTGAAGCTTTCTTT,CASSIGATEAFF
TRBV7-8,.,.,TRBJ2-3,TGTGCCAGCAGTCCACCTTCCCACCTGCGGACAAGAATGGGCACAGATACGCAGTATTTT,CASSPPSHLRTRMGTDTQYF
TRBV7-6,TRBD2,few,TRBJ2-7,TGTGCCAGCAGCTTAGGAGGCGGGGGGAGGAACGAGCAGTACTTC,CASSLGGGGRNEQYF
TRBV11-2,.,once,TRBJ2-2,TGTGCCAGCAGCTTAGGGCAGGGAATAGGAGCCGGGGAGCTGTTTTTT,CASSLGQGIGAGELFF